The present entry profiles one TCR beta chain with its context. Its antigen specificity is not known. Within one base of it there is no much larger clone, and no base qualities were kept. This sample stems from a study of control samples from healthy donors and cancer patients (dated by TCRdb to about 2020). CDR1 and CDR2 are read off the germline V gene (reference sequence) as MNHEY and SMNVEV. Cut back by 5 bases and 1 base, the V and J ends lie 13 bases apart. The CDR3 starts with the cysteine, ends with the phenylalanine, and has 15 residues. This entry keeps only the CDR3 DNA: 45 bases, framed from base 1. The library came from the immunoSEQ multiplex PCR assay. In TCRdb, the immuneACCESS table is reduced to in-frame sequences with V and J assigned. These tables do not hold every clone; where another copy was compared, an unresolved V gene accounts for under half, and the others remain unexplained. The sample data list 170,000 or so clones, and about 91% of these were observed just once. The ten largest clones capture around 2% of the sample.

Recombination joined TRBV27 with TRBJ2-3, with the identity of the D gene unclear. The origin of this receptor is a woman aged 40 to 55 in good health. The sequencing input was blood. The DNA sequence is given as TGTGCCAGCAGTGCCCCTTTCGGCCGCACAGATACGCAGTATTTT. Translated, this gives CASSAPFGRTDTQYF.